Below, 2 T cell receptor beta chains from the same sample are listed, as sequenced in a study of OX40 agonist ivuxolimab in advanced cancers. This table comes from immunoSEQ multiplex PCR, and its TCRdb copy is limited to in-frame clones, with some not included. The sample lists 60,000 to 80,000 clones, over 70% occurring once. Sequenced here: CD4+ or CD8+ T cells sorted from blood, sampled in a trial of the OX40 agonist ivuxolimab. Receptors were obtained from an adult with an advanced solid tumor such as melanoma, head and neck, liver or kidney cancer.

The chain is built from TRBV27 and TRBJ2-5, with a possible D match to TRBD2 (5 bases). V gave up 5 bases and J gave up 5 bases, with 15 bases separating them. Germline lookup yields CDR1 MNHEY and CDR2 SMNVEV (reference sequence). The CDR3 is 14 residues long. CDR3 protein: CASSPSGLAETQYF. CDR3 nucleotides: TGTGCCAGCAGTCCCAGTGGGTTAGCGGAGACCCAGTACTTC.

The V call is TRBV5-1, the J call TRBJ2-1, with 8 bases lining up with TRBD2. The CDR3 spans 16 residues. Germline CDR1 SGHRS, CDR2 YFSETQ. The junction had 6 bases not matched to a gene; V was cut back by 4 bases and J by 0 bases. The CDR3 bases are TGCGCCAGCAGCCCGTTAGCGGGGAGCTCCTACAATGAGCAGTTCTTC. Protein product: CASSPLAGSSYNEQFF.